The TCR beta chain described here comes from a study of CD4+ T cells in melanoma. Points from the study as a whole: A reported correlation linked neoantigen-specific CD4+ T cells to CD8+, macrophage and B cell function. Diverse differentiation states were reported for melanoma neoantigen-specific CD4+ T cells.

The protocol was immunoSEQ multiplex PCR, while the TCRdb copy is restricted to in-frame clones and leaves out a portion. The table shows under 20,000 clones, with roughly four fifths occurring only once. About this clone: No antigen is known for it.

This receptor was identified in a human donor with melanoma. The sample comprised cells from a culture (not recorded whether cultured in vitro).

Here the CDR3 reads CASSPRKLAGGLNEQFF. The CDR3 DNA reads TGTGCCAGCAGCCCAAGGAAATTAGCGGGGGGGCTCAATGAGCAGTTCTTC. V usage is TRBV14 and J usage is TRBJ2-1; 11 bases are shared with TRBD2. CDR1 SGHDN and CDR2 FVKESK come from the germline V gene. With V trimmed by 4 bases and J by 6 bases, 11 bases remained unmatched. This CDR3 has 17 amino acids.